Presented here are 28 T cell receptor beta chains from one specimen sequenced in a study of blood T cell repertoires in COVID-19. Libraries were prepared by immunoSEQ multiplex PCR; TCRdb keeps only in-frame clonotypes and omits some of them. The repertoire holds approximately 340,000 clones, about nine tenths seen once, with around 0.94% in the top ten. Material for sequencing was PBMCs or T cells enriched from blood (not recorded which). The receptor set was obtained from a woman in her thirties or forties who had been exposed to COVID-19.

The chain carries TRBV19 and TRBJ1-1; TRBD1 is a possible D gene (5 bases). Germline CDR1 and CDR2: LNHDA and SQIVND (reference sequence). This CDR3 contains 14 residues. Trimming took off 7 bases at V and 0 bases at J, with 12 bases between the two ends. CDR3 DNA: TGTGCCAGTACGCCAGGGAGGTTGAACACTGAAGCTTTCTTT. The encoded protein is CASTPGRLNTEAFF.

The CDR3: CASSSLAGQGASEQYF. The CDR3 coding sequence is TGTGCCAGCAGCTCCCTGGCGGGACAGGGGGCCAGCGAGCAGTACTTC. The genes are TRBV7-9 and TRBJ2-7, with 12 bases fitting TRBD1. This CDR3 has 16 residues. Germline loops: CDR1 SEHNR, CDR2 FQNEAQ (reference sequence). Unmatched junction bases numbered 10, after V lost 4 bases and J lost 6 bases.

V is TRBV6-5 and J is TRBJ2-2, with D tentatively TRBD2 (7 bases). Trimming removed 2 bases at V and 3 bases at J, with 13 bases between. There are 16 residues in the CDR3. The germline CDR1 and CDR2 sequences are MNHEY and SVGAGI. CDR3 protein: CASSYGGGADTGELFF. The CDR3 nucleotides read TGTGCCAGCAGTTACGGTGGGGGGGCCGACACCGGGGAGCTGTTTTTT.

The chain is built from TRBV6-5 and TRBJ2-2; 9 nucleotides agree with TRBD2. Germline CDR1 is MNHEY and CDR2 is SVGAGI. J lost 2 bases, V lost 8 bases, and 3 bases had no gene match. This CDR3 has 14 amino acids. Written as DNA, the CDR3 is TGTGCCAGCGGGACTAGCTATAACACCGGGGAGCTGTTTTTT. Residues: CASGTSYNTGELFF.

The CDR3 loop reads CASSQNSPLAAGTGELFF. CDR3 in DNA: TGTGCCAGCAGCCAAAACAGCCCGCTAGCAGCGGGCACCGGGGAGCTGTTTTTT. The gene calls are TRBV3-1 (or the pseudogene TRBV3-2) and TRBJ2-2; D is perhaps TRBD2 (6 bases). In germline, CDR1 is LGHDT, CDR2 YNNKEL (reference sequence). V lost 2 bases and J lost 4, with 20 bases in between. This CDR3 has 18 amino acids.

This rearrangement joins TRBV7-9 to TRBJ2-1, with 10 bases aligning to TRBD1. The length of the CDR3 is 17 residues. Germline lookup yields CDR1 SEHNR and CDR2 FQNEAQ (reference sequence). The ends lost 4 bases at V and 8 bases at J; junction bases unmatched: 14. CDR3 bases: TGTGCCAGCAGCTCTGGTGGCCCGACAGGGGGCGCGGATGAGCAGTTCTTC. It codes for CASSSGGPTGGADEQFF.

This chain connects TRBV7-2 to TRBJ2-7; D call uncertain. Between the trimmed V and J ends, which lost 2 bases and 4 bases, there was a span of 3 bases. The CDR3 spans 11 residues. CDR1 SGHTA and CDR2 FQGNSA come from the germline V gene. The CDR3 sequence is CASSLRYEQYF. The CDR3, as DNA: TGTGCCAGCAGCTTACGGTACGAGCAGTACTTC.

The V and J genes are TRBV6-5 and TRBJ1-6; D call uncertain. This CDR3 comprises 14 residues. Germline CDR1 reads MNHEY; CDR2 reads SVGAGI. V was trimmed by 2 bases and J by 5 bases, leaving 7 bases between them. The CDR3 DNA is TGTGCCAGCAGTTACGGGCAGGATAATTCACCCCTCCACTTT. Its protein is CASSYGQDNSPLHF.

The J gene is TRBJ2-6, the V gene TRBV6-2 or TRBV6-3, with D possibly TRBD2 on 5 matching bases. Germline values: CDR1 MNHEY, CDR2 SVGEGT. The CDR3 is 17 residues long. Trimming took off 3 bases at V and 1 base at J, with 13 bases between the two ends. Here the CDR3 reads CASSYSRRASGANVLTF. The CDR3 coding sequence is TGTGCCAGCAGTTATTCGAGGCGGGCTTCTGGGGCCAACGTCCTGACTTTC.

The chain joins TRBV19 to TRBJ2-1; 10 nucleotides align to TRBD1. This CDR3 spans 16 amino acids. Germline trimming cut 5 bases from V and 2 bases from J; bases unmatched to any gene: 6. CDR1 and CDR2 from the germline V gene are LNHDA and SQIVND (reference sequence). As DNA, the CDR3 is TGTGCCAGTAGTGCGCGGGACAGGGGCACCTACAATGAGCAGTTCTTC. It specifies CASSARDRGTYNEQFF. The whole variable domain, remainder taken from reference TRBV19 and TRBJ2-1, is DGGITQSPKYLFRKEGQNVTLSCEQNLNHDAMYWYRQDPGQGLRLIYYSQIVNDFQKGDIAEGYSVSREKKESFPLTVTSAQKNPTAFYLCASSARDRGTYNEQFFGPGTRLTVL.

The rearrangement links TRBV7-3 to TRBJ2-1; no clear D gene. This CDR3 is 11 amino acids long. The germline gives CDR1 SGHTA, CDR2 FQGTGA. V was shortened by 1 base and J by 9 bases, with 4 bases between the two germline ends. The CDR3 nucleotides read TGTGCCAGCAGCTTAAACAGTGAGCAGTTCTTC. Protein: CASSLNSEQFF.

This clone appeared once. The chain is built from TRBV19 and TRBJ1-1; possibly TRBD1 for D (6 bases). The CDR3 has 12 residues. Looked up from germline, CDR1 is LNHDA and CDR2 is SQIVND (reference sequence). The ends were cut back, 1 base at V and 8 bases at J, with 8 bases in the middle. The CDR3 DNA follows: TGTGCCAGTAGTATAGGGGGGCCCGAAGCTTTCTTT. Residues: CASSIGGPEAFF.

The chain uses TRBV3-1 (or the pseudogene TRBV3-2) and TRBJ2-1, with 12 bases matching TRBD2. Germline CDR1 is LGHDT and CDR2 is YNNKEL (reference sequence). J lost 3 bases, V lost 3 bases, and 12 bases had no gene match. The CDR3 contains 19 residues. The CDR3 reads CASSHGLAGYRTYYNEQFF. CDR3 nucleotides: TGTGCCAGCAGCCACGGACTAGCGGGATACAGAACCTACTACAATGAGCAGTTCTTC.

This clone came up a few times. This sequence joins TRBV15 and TRBJ1-2; D remains unclear. This CDR3 is built from 15 residues. V was shortened by 0 bases and J by 1 base, with 9 bases between the two germline ends. Looked up from germline, CDR1 is LNHNV and CDR2 is YYDKDF (reference sequence). The CDR3 region has the DNA TGTGCCACCAGCAGAGATAGGAACAGTAACTATGGCTACACCTTC. Encoded protein: CATSRDRNSNYGYTF.

The chain carries TRBV5-1 and TRBJ1-2; D gene unclear. This CDR3 contains 15 residues. The germline gives CDR1 SGHRS, CDR2 YFSETQ. Trimming cost V 4 bases and J 4 bases, with 17 bases left between them. Here the CDR3 reads CASSTNPDGTYGYTF. CDR3 nucleotides: TGCGCCAGCAGCACTAACCCAGACGGTACCTATGGCTACACCTTC.

The chain employs TRBV27 and TRBJ1-2; tentatively, D is TRBD1 (5 bases). Germline-derived CDR1 and CDR2 are MNHEY and SMNVEV (reference sequence). This CDR3 contains 13 residues. Trimming left V 1 base short and J 6 bases short, with 9 bases between. The CDR3 loop reads CASSLWGGHGYTF. CDR3 bases: TGTGCCAGCAGTTTATGGGGCGGCCATGGCTACACCTTC.

This chain joins TRBV7-9 and TRBJ1-1; 9 bases align to TRBD1. The germline V gene encodes CDR1 SEHNR and CDR2 FQNEAQ (reference sequence). This CDR3 is 12 amino acids long. The CDR3 DNA sequence: TGTGCTACAGGGGGCAGGAACACTGAAGCTTTCTTT. This encodes CATGGRNTEAFF.

The V call is TRBV24-1, the J call TRBJ2-1; TRBD1 matches 8 bases. The CDR3 consists of 15 residues. Per the germline V gene, CDR1 is KGHDR and CDR2 is SFDVKD. With V trimmed by 4 bases and J by 6 bases, 7 bases remained unmatched. CDR3 nucleotide sequence: TGTGCCACCAGTGACCCGGGACAGGATCTCAATGAGCAGTTCTTC. As protein: CATSDPGQDLNEQFF.

The count of this clone is one. The chain uses TRBV5-1 and TRBJ1-1; D is unresolved. The CDR3 is 12 residues long. Deletions cut 0 bases from V and 6 bases from J, with 6 bases between. From germline, CDR1 is SGHRS and CDR2 YFSETQ. The CDR3, as DNA: TGCGCCAGCAGCTTGGTGTCTTCTGAAGCTTTCTTT. Its protein product is CASSLVSSEAFF. Based on the CDR3 plus reference TRBV5-1 and TRBJ1-1, the full variable domain is KAGVTQTPRYLIKTRGQQVTLSCSPISGHRSVSWYQQTPGQGLQFLFEYFSETQRNKGNFPGRFSGRQFSNSRSEMNVSTLELGDSALYLCASSLVSSEAFFGQGTRLTVV.

V is TRBV29-1 and J is TRBJ1-2; TRBD1 is a possible D gene (5 bases). The CDR3 extends over 16 amino acids. V lost 0 bases, J lost 4 bases, and 18 bases lay in between. Germline V gene sequence: CDR1 SQVTM, CDR2 ANQGSEA. The CDR3 DNA reads TGCAGCGTTGAAGATCTTAGGACATCTCGTGGCTATGGCTACACCTTC. This sequence encodes CSVEDLRTSRGYGYTF.

The rearrangement joins TRBV7-8 to TRBJ2-1; 7 bases align to TRBD2. The ends lost 3 bases at V and 2 bases at J; junction bases unmatched: 13. Germline V CDR1 and CDR2: SGHVS, FQNEAQ. This CDR3 comprises 18 residues. CDR3 nucleotide sequence: TGTGCCAGCAGCTTCTTAATTCTCCCGGGGGGAACCTACAATGAGCAGTTCTTC. Amino acid sequence: CASSFLILPGGTYNEQFF. The full variable domain, completed using reference TRBV7-8 and TRBJ2-1, is GAGVSQSPRYKVAKRGQDVALRCDPISGHVSLFWYQQALGQGPEFLTYFQNEAQLDKSGLPSDRFFAERPEGSVSTLKIQRTQQEDSAVYLCASSFLILPGGTYNEQFFGPGTRLTVL.

This clone was recorded once. This chain links TRBV5-1 with TRBJ2-2; 9 bases agree with TRBD1. Germline CDR1 and CDR2: SGHRS and YFSETQ. The CDR3 is 14 amino acids. The V segment lost 3 bases and the J segment 7 bases; nucleotides outside the gene matches: 4. In DNA form, the CDR3 reads TGCGCCAGCAGCTGGACAGGGGCGGTCGGGGAGCTGTTTTTT. Its translation: CASSWTGAVGELFF.

The J gene is TRBJ2-5, the V gene TRBV6-5; D gene ambiguous. The CDR3 loop spans 15 amino acids. Germline V gene lookup returns CDR1 MNHEY and CDR2 SVGAGI. Trimming removed 0 bases at V and 0 bases at J, with 8 bases between. CDR3 in DNA: TGTGCCAGCAGTTACTCACGGGTTAACCAAGAGACCCAGTACTTC. Translated: CASSYSRVNQETQYF.

The rearrangement links TRBV7-2 to TRBJ1-2, with D perhaps matching TRBD1 (6 bases). The CDR3 is 13 residues long. Trimming pared 6 bases from V and 8 bases from J, leaving 16 bases between. CDR1 and CDR2 (germline): SGHTA, FQGNSA. The CDR3 reads CASSLPGGRGYTF. The CDR3 nucleotides are TGTGCCAGCAGTCTTCCCGGGGGGCGAGGCTACACCTTC. Using reference TRBV7-2 and TRBJ1-2 for the parts outside the CDR3, the full variable domain is GAGVSQSPSNKVTEKGKDVELRCDPISGHTALYWYRQSLGQGLEFLIYFQGNSAPDKSGLPSDRFSAERTGGSVSTLTIQRTQQEDSAVYLCASSLPGGRGYTFGSGTRLTVV.

V is TRBV5-1 and J is TRBJ1-2, with D possibly TRBD1 on 6 matching bases. Trimming stripped 4 bases from V and 1 base from J, with 8 bases between. The CDR3 runs 13 residues. Germline-derived CDR1 and CDR2 are SGHRS and YFSETQ. CDR3 region: CASSQGFNYGYTF. The CDR3 coding sequence is TGCGCCAGCAGCCAGGGGTTTAACTATGGCTACACCTTC.

This sequence joins TRBV19 and TRBJ2-5, with D possibly TRBD1 on 6 matching bases. The V and J ends lost 3 bases and 5 bases respectively, with 13 bases between them. This CDR3 is 14 amino acids long. From germline, CDR1 is LNHDA and CDR2 SQIVND (reference sequence). CDR3 nucleotides: TGTGCCAGTAGTATTCAGGGGCCGGGGGAGACCCAGTACTTC. Translating it yields CASSIQGPGETQYF.

This chain links TRBV27 with TRBJ2-3, with TRBD2 matching 9 bases. The CDR3 is 14 amino acids. With V trimmed by 6 bases and J by 1 base, 2 bases remained unmatched. Per germline, CDR1 MNHEY and CDR2 SMNVEV (reference sequence). The chain's CDR3 is CASSPSGGTDTQYF. CDR3 in DNA: TGTGCCAGCAGCCCTAGCGGGGGCACAGATACGCAGTATTTT.

The chain is built from TRBV6-5 and TRBJ2-7, with 7 bases matching TRBD1. The CDR3 extends over 14 amino acids. The V segment lost 5 bases and the J segment 1 base; nucleotides outside the gene matches: 5. CDR1 is MNHEY, CDR2 SVGAGI, per germline. CDR3 in DNA: TGTGCCAGCAGTCCCCGACAGGGTTCCTACGAGCAGTACTTC. The encoded protein is CASSPRQGSYEQYF.